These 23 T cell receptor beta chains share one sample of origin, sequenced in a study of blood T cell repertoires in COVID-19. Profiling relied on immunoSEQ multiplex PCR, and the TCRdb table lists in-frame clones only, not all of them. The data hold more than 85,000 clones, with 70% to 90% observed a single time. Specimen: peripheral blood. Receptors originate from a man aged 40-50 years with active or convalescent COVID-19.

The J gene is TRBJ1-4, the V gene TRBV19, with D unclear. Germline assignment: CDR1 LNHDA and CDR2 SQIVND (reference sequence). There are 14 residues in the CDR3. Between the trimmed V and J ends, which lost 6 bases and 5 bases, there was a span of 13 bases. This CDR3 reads CASRLSSGNEKLFF. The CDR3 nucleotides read TGTGCCAGTAGATTGTCTTCGGGGAATGAAAAACTGTTTTTT.

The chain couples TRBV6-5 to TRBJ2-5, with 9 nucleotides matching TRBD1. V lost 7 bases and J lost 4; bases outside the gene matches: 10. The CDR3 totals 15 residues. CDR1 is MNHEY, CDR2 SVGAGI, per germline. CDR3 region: CASNPQGARGETQYF. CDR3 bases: TGTGCCAGCAACCCACAGGGGGCTAGGGGAGAGACCCAGTACTTC.

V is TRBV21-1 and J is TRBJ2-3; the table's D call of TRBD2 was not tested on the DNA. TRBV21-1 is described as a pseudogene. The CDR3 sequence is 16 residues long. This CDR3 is CATGTSGDGITDTQYF. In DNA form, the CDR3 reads TGTGCCACCGGGACTAGCGGGGACGGAATCACAGATACGCAGTATTTT.

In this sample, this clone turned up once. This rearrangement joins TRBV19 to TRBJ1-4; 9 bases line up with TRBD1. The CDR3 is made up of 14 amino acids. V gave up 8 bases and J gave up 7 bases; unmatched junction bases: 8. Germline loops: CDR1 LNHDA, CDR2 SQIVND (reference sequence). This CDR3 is CASATGGLGEKLFF. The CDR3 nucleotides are TGTGCCAGTGCTACAGGGGGCCTTGGTGAAAAACTGTTTTTT.

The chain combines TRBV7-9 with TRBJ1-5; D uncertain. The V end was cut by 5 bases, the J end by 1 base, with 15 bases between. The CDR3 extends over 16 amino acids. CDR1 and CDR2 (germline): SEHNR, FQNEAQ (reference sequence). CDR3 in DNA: TGTGCCAGCAGCCCCGGCAGACACCCAAGCAATCAGCCCCAGCATTTT. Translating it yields CASSPGRHPSNQPQHF.

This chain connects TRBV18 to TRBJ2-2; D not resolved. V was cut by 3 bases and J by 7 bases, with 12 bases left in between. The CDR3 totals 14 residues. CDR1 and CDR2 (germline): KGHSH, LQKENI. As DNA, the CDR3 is TGTGCCAGCTCACCCCGAGGTCCGGTCGGGGAGCTGTTTTTT. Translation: CASSPRGPVGELFF.

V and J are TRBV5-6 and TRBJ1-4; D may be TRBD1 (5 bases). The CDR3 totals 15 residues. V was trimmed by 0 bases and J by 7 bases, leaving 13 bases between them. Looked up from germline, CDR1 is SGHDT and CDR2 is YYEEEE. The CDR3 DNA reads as TGTGCCAGCAGCTTGGATTTGACAGACGGTGAAAAACTGTTTTTT. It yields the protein CASSLDLTDGEKLFF.

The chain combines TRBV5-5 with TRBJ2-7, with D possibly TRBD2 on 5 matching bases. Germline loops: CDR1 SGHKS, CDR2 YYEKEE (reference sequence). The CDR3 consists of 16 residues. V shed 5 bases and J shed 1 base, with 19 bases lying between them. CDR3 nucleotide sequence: TGTGCCAGCAGTCCCTATTTTACAGCGGATTCCTACGAGCAGTACTTC. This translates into CASSPYFTADSYEQYF.

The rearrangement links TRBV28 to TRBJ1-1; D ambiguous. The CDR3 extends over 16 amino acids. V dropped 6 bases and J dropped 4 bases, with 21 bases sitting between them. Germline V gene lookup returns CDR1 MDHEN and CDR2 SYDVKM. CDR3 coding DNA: TGTGCCAGCAGGCTTCAGTTAGACCCTAGGAGCACTGAAGCTTTCTTT. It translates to CASRLQLDPRSTEAFF. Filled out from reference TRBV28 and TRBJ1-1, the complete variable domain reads DVKVTQSSRYLVKRTGEKVFLECVQDMDHENMFWYRQDPGLGLRLIYFSYDVKMKEKGDIPEGYSVSREKKERFSLILESASTNQTSMYLCASRLQLDPRSTEAFFGQGTRLTVV.

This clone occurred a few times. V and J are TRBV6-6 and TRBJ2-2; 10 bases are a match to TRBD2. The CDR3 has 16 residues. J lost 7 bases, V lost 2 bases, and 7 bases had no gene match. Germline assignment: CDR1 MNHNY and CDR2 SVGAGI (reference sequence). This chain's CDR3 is CASSYTSGGARGELFF. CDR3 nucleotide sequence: TGTGCCAGCAGTTACACCAGCGGGGGGGCGCGCGGGGAGCTGTTTTTT.

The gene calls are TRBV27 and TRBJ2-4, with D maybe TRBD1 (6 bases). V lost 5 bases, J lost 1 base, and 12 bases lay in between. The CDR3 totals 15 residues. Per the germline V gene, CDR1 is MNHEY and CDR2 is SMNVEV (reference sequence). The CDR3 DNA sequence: TGTGCCAGCAGTGGGGGCAGGGAGGCCAAAAACATTCAGTACTTC. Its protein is CASSGGREAKNIQYF.

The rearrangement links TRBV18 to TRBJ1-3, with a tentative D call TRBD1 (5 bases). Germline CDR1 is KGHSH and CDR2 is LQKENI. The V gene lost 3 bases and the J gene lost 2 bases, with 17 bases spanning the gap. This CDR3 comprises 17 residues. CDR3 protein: CASSPFLTASTGNTIYF. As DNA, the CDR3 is TGTGCCAGCTCACCTTTCCTGACAGCCTCCACTGGAAACACCATATATTTT.

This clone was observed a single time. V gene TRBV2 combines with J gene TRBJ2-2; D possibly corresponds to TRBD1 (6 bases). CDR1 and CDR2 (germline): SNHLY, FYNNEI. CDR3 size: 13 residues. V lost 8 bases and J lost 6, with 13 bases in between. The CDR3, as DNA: TGTGCCAGCTCGGACAGCCTGGCCGGGGAGCTGTTTTTT. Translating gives CASSDSLAGELFF.

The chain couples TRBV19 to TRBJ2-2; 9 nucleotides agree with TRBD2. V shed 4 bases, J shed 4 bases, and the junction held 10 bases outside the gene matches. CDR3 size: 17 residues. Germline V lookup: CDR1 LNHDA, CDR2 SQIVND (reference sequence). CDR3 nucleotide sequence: TGTGCCAGTAGTACGGACGGAGCGGGGGGCGGCACCGGGGAGCTGTTTTTT. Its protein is CASSTDGAGGGTGELFF.

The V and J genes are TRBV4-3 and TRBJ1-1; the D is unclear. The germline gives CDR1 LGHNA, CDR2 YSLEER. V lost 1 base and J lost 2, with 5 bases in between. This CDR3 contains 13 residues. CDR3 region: CASSQGHNTEAFF. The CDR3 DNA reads TGCGCCAGCAGCCAAGGACACAACACTGAAGCTTTCTTT.

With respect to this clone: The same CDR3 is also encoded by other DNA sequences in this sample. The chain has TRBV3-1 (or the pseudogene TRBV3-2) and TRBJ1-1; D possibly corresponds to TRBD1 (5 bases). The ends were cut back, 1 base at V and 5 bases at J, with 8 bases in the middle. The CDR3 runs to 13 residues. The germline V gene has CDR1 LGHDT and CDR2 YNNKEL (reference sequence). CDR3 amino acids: CASSQGGGTEAFF. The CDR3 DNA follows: TGTGCCAGCAGCCAAGGTGGGGGGACTGAAGCTTTCTTT.

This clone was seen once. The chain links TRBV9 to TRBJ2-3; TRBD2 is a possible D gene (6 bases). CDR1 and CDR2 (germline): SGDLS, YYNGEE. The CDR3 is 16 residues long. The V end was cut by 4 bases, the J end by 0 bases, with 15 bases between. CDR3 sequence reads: CASSPSEGLSTDTQYF. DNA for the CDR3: TGTGCCAGCAGCCCCTCCGAGGGACTTAGCACAGATACGCAGTATTTT.

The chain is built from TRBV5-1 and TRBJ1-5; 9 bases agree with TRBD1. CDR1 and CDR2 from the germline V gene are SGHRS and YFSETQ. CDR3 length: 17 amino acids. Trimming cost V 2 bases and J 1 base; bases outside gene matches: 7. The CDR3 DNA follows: TGCGCCAGCAGCTTCCTACCGACAGGGGGAAGCAATCAGCCCCAGCATTTT. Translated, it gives CASSFLPTGGSNQPQHF.

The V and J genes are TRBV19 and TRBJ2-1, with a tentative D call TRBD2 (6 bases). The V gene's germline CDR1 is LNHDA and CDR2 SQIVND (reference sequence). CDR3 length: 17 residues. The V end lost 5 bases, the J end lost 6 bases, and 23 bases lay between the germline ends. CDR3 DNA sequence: TGTGCCAGTAGTTCTCCCGGGGACTTCTCCAAGTTCAATGAGCAGTTCTTC. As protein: CASSSPGDFSKFNEQFF. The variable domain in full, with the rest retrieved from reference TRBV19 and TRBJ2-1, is DGGITQSPKYLFRKEGQNVTLSCEQNLNHDAMYWYRQDPGQGLRLIYYSQIVNDFQKGDIAEGYSVSREKKESFPLTVTSAQKNPTAFYLCASSSPGDFSKFNEQFFGPGTRLTVL.

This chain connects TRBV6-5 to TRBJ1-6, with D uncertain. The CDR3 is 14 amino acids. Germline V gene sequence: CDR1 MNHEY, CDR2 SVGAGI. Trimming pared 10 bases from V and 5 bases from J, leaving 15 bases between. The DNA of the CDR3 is TGTGCCACCCATAACGGAGTTAATAATTCACCCCTCCACTTT. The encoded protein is CATHNGVNNSPLHF.

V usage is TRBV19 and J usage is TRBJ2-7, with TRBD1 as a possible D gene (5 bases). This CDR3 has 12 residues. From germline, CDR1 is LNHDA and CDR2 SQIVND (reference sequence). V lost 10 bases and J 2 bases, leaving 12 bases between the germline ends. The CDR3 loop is CATTGSTYEQYF. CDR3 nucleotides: TGTGCCACCACAGGTTCCACCTACGAGCAGTACTTC.

CDR3 sequence: CASSVIGGGLFF. CDR3 nucleotide sequence: TGTGCCAGCTCTGTGATCGGGGGAGGTTTGTTCTTC. The rearrangement links TRBV12-3 or TRBV12-4 to TRBJ2-1; D possibly corresponds to TRBD2 (6 bases). V was clipped by 8 bases and J by 15 bases, with 20 bases between them. The CDR3 has 12 amino acids.

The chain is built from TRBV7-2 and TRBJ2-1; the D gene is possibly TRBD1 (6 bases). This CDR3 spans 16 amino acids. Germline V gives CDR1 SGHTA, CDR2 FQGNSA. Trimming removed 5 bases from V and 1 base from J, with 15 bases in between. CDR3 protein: CASSPRGRGSYNEQFF. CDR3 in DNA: TGTGCCAGCAGCCCGCGTGGCAGGGGTTCCTACAATGAGCAGTTCTTC.